This TCR beta chain was sequenced during a study of T cell repertoires in cytomegalovirus infection. A single record per CDR3 protein comes from TCRdb applying MiXCR to the reads. The table has 300,000 to 400,000 distinct CDR3 sequences, more than 20% seen once. This clonotype has just a few counts. Its matching antigen is unknown. The V segment lost 4 bases and the J segment 8 bases; nucleotides outside the gene matches: 7. The CDR3 totals 14 residues. CDR1 and CDR2 from the germline V gene are DFQATT and SNEGSKA (reference sequence). Sequences were derived from cultured PBMCs, sampled from culture after CMV antigen stimulation. The chain links TRBV20-1 to TRBJ2-1, with TRBD2 matching over 11 bases. This sequence was found in a human donor in good health (CMV status not recorded). Some clones in this sample may be carry-over from other donors' samples. The CDR3 DNA reads as TGCAGTGCTACCCGACTAGCGGGATTGGATGAGCAGTTCTTC. This sequence encodes CSATRLAGLDEQFF.